These 9 T cell receptor beta chains were sequenced from one sample in a study of memory CD4+ T cells and cytomegalovirus serostatus. Clones were read by immunoSEQ multiplex PCR, and TCRdb kept only the in-frame ones, dropping some. The sample includes about 58,000 clones, approximately 82% of them seen just once. Single viable CD3+CD4+CD8-CD45RO+ cells were sorted as the memory CD4+ T cells. Sequencing used memory CD4+ T cells from blood. Source of these receptors: an adult in good health and CMV-seronegative. Some clones in this sample may be carry-over from other donors' samples.

The chain carries TRBV28 and TRBJ1-6; D not certain. This CDR3 has 12 residues. The V gene lost 8 bases and the J gene lost 10 bases, with 12 bases spanning the gap. CDR1 and CDR2 (germline): MDHEN, SYDVKM. CDR3 residues: CASGSTPSPLHF. CDR3 bases: TGTGCCAGCGGATCAACCCCGTCACCCCTCCACTTT.

J is TRBJ2-5 and V is TRBV4-2; D not resolved. With 0 bases removed from V and 5 bases from J, the gap between germline ends came to 7 bases. In germline, CDR1 is LGHNA, CDR2 YNFKEQ. The CDR3 is 13 residues long. Written as DNA, the CDR3 is TGTGCCAGCAGCCAAGATGGGCCGGAGACCCAGTACTTC. This codes for CASSQDGPETQYF.

The rearrangement joins TRBV27 to TRBJ1-5; D perhaps matches TRBD1 (5 bases). V shed 5 bases and J shed 1 base, with 12 bases lying between them. From germline, CDR1 is MNHEY and CDR2 SMNVEV (reference sequence). This CDR3 is 15 amino acids long. The chain's CDR3 is CASSQGVQSNQPQHF. The CDR3 DNA reads as TGTGCCAGCAGTCAAGGGGTACAAAGCAATCAGCCCCAGCATTTT.

The gene calls are TRBV7-9 and TRBJ1-2; D remains unclear. CDR3 length: 13 residues. Germline V lookup: CDR1 SEHNR, CDR2 FQNEAQ (reference sequence). Trimming removed 1 base from V and 2 bases from J, with 5 bases in between. The CDR3 reads CASSLGANYGYTF. CDR3 nucleotides: TGTGCCAGCAGCTTAGGGGCAAACTATGGCTACACCTTC.

The chain combines TRBV7-3 with TRBJ2-1; 7 positions agree with TRBD2. Germline loops: CDR1 SGHTA, CDR2 FQGTGA. The CDR3 totals 17 residues. Losses at the gene ends were 5 bases for V and 0 bases for J; bases not matched to a gene: 10. CDR3 amino acids: CASSPSGGSVSYNEQFF. In DNA form, the CDR3 reads TGTGCCAGCAGCCCGTCGGGCGGGAGTGTCTCCTACAATGAGCAGTTCTTC.

Only one count was recorded for this clone. The rearrangement joins TRBV7-2 to TRBJ1-3; 7 nucleotides align to TRBD1. This CDR3 comprises 13 residues. The germline gives CDR1 SGHTA, CDR2 FQGNSA. V was clipped by 6 bases and J by 3 bases; unmatched bases: 2. CDR3: CASRGQIGNTIYF. In DNA, the CDR3 is TGTGCCAGCAGGGGACAGATTGGAAACACCATATATTTT.

The sample holds a few counts of this clone. The V call is TRBV4-1, the J call TRBJ1-1; 7 positions match TRBD1. This CDR3 spans 14 amino acids. Germline V gives CDR1 MGHRA, CDR2 YSYEKL. Trimming at V came to 3 bases and at J to 7 bases, leaving 8 bases not matched to a gene. CDR3 in amino acids: CASSHVTGLIEAFF. The CDR3 nucleotides are TGCGCCAGCAGCCACGTGACAGGGTTAATTGAAGCTTTCTTT.

The chain links TRBV4-1 to TRBJ1-5; 8 bases align to TRBD1. The V gene end was trimmed by 1 base and the J gene end by 6 bases; junction bases not matched to a gene: 5. This CDR3 is 15 amino acids long. Germline V gene lookup returns CDR1 MGHRA and CDR2 YSYEKL. The CDR3, as DNA: TGCGCCAGCAGCCAAGGCGACAGGGGACTTCAGCCCCAGCATTTT. This encodes CASSQGDRGLQPQHF.

The chain combines TRBV4-3 with TRBJ2-6; possibly TRBD1 for D (8 bases). Germline V lookup: CDR1 LGHNA, CDR2 YSLEER. The CDR3 covers 19 residues. V was clipped by 4 bases and J by 2 bases, with 21 bases between them. CDR3: CASSPAGQAYGAGANVLTF. DNA for the CDR3: TGCGCCAGCAGCCCAGCGGGACAGGCCTACGGTGCTGGGGCCAACGTCCTGACTTTC.